The 25 T cell receptor beta chains below were found in one sample sequenced in a study of beta chain features in type 1 diabetes. Expressed TCRB transcripts were sequenced, since all the RNA that had been isolated was reverse transcribed. The repertoire was sequenced with immunoSEQ multiplex PCR; TCRdb's copy has only in-frame clones and lacks some. The top ten clones hold approximately 0.93% of a sample with about 290,000 clones, about 8% of them seen once. The sample taken for sequencing was central memory CD4+ T cells from blood. These receptors all stem from a woman in her late teens or twenties in good health.

The chain is built from TRBV2 and TRBJ1-6; 7 bases map to TRBD1. CDR3 length: 15 amino acids. J was trimmed by 7 bases and V by 4 bases; bases with no gene match: 7. CDR1 is SNHLY and CDR2 is FYNNEI in the germline V gene. CDR3 DNA: TGTGCCAGCAGTGTACAGGGGAGTTCGAATTCACCCCTCCACTTT. The encoded protein is CASSVQGSSNSPLHF.

This clone was observed a handful of times. The chain couples TRBV7-3 to TRBJ1-2; no clear D gene. The CDR3 is made up of 14 amino acids. From germline, CDR1 is SGHTA and CDR2 FQGTGA. V shed 2 bases and J shed 8 bases, with 15 bases lying between them. CDR3 nucleotides: TGTGCCAGCAGCTTAGGACGGCAGCCGGAGGGCTACACCTTC. Translating gives CASSLGRQPEGYTF.

In its sample, this clone was seen a few times. The chain is built from TRBV19 and TRBJ2-7; D perhaps matches TRBD2 (5 bases). Looked up from germline, CDR1 is LNHDA and CDR2 is SQIVND (reference sequence). This CDR3 comprises 14 residues. Trimming shortened V by 4 bases and J by 0 bases, and 10 bases separated the two germline ends. CDR3 loop: CASSRGDNSYEQYF. CDR3 bases: TGTGCCAGTAGTAGGGGAGACAACTCCTACGAGCAGTACTTC.

V is TRBV6-1 and J is TRBJ2-7, with 8 bases lining up with TRBD1. The CDR3 has 16 residues. CDR1 MNHNS and CDR2 SASEGT come from the germline V gene. The V and J ends lost 3 bases and 3 bases, in that order; junction bases with no gene match: 10. The CDR3 DNA reads as TGTGCCAGCAGTGAGGTGGACAGGGAATATCGCTACGAGCAGTACGTC. Its translation: CASSEVDREYRYEQYV.

The chain has TRBV6-1 and TRBJ1-5; unclear D gene. With 1 base removed from V and 9 bases from J, the gap between germline ends came to 22 bases. The V gene's germline CDR1 is MNHNS and CDR2 SASEGT. This CDR3 comprises 17 residues. The DNA for the CDR3 is TGTGCCAGCAGTGAAGGAGTCAGGAACCTTGTTTGGTGGCCCCAGCATTTT. The encoded protein is CASSEGVRNLVWWPQHF.

Ten or more counts support this clone. This rearrangement joins TRBV2 to TRBJ2-3, with a possible D match to TRBD1 (5 bases). Trimming pared 4 bases from V and 2 bases from J, leaving 16 bases between. CDR3 length: 16 amino acids. CDR1 is SNHLY, CDR2 FYNNEI, per germline. CDR3 nucleotides: TGTGCCAGCAGTGTTTTGGGGCTCCCTAACACAGATACGCAGTATTTT. Translation: CASSVLGLPNTDTQYF.

This clone was recorded a few times. The rearrangement joins TRBV19 to TRBJ1-5; 8 bases align to TRBD1. The junction had 6 bases not matched to a gene; V was cut back by 5 bases and J by 3 bases. The CDR3 extends over 15 amino acids. Looked up from germline, CDR1 is LNHDA and CDR2 is SQIVND (reference sequence). The CDR3 loop reads CASSFGTGNNQPQHF. The CDR3 bases are TGTGCCAGTAGTTTCGGGACAGGCAACAATCAGCCCCAGCATTTT.

A remark on this clone: With a much larger clone just one base away, this may be a read error. J is TRBJ2-3 and V is TRBV27; 8 nucleotides align to TRBD2. Germline values: CDR1 MNHEY, CDR2 SMNVEV (reference sequence). CDR3 length: 14 residues. The V segment lost 6 bases and the J segment 1 base; nucleotides outside the gene matches: 3. The CDR3 nucleotides are TGTGCCAGCAGCTTGACTAGCGGCACAGATACGCAGTATTTT. Translating gives CASSLTSGTDTQYF.

A few counts support this clone. The J gene is TRBJ1-2, the V gene TRBV19; the D is unclear. This CDR3 comprises 15 residues. Trimming stripped 9 bases from V and 4 bases from J, with 21 bases between. CDR1 and CDR2 (germline): LNHDA, SQIVND (reference sequence). The CDR3 region has the DNA TGTGCCAGCACCCGTCAGAGTGCTATGCCCTATGGCTACACCTTC. Translation: CASTRQSAMPYGYTF.

This clone has just a few counts. The chain joins TRBV6-1 to TRBJ2-2; the D gene is possibly TRBD1 (5 bases). The V gene's germline CDR1 is MNHNS and CDR2 SASEGT. V was shortened by 7 bases and J by 9 bases, with 21 bases between the two germline ends. The CDR3 contains 15 residues. DNA for the CDR3: TGTGCCAGCAATGGCGCGGACAATTATCACCGGGAGCTGTTTTTT. It specifies CASNGADNYHRELFF.

The V call is TRBV5-6, the J call TRBJ1-4; D is unclear. The germline V gene has CDR1 SGHDT and CDR2 YYEEEE. Between the trimmed V and J ends, which lost 1 base and 8 bases, there was a span of 9 bases. This CDR3 contains 13 residues. The CDR3: CASSLWAREKLFF. The CDR3 DNA reads as TGTGCCAGCAGCTTGTGGGCGAGGGAAAAACTGTTTTTT.

In regard to this clone: A read error may produce the germline difference seen at one junction end. The rearrangement joins TRBV5-6 to TRBJ1-3; D not certain. Germline-derived CDR1 and CDR2 are SGHDT and YYEEEE. The CDR3 spans 15 residues. CDR3 region: CASSLSQPLDAHRTF. The CDR3 nucleotides are TGTGCCAGCAGCTTATCCCAACCCCTCGACGCTCATCGAACTTTT. The full variable domain, its missing parts supplied by reference TRBV5-6 and TRBJ1-3, is DAGVTQSPTHLIKTRGQQVTLRCSPKSGHDTVSWYQQALGQGPQFIFQYYEEEERQRGNFPDRFSGHQFPNYSSELNVNALLLGDSALYLCASSLSQPLDAHRTFGEGSWLTVV.

This clone was seen more than once but under ten times. The genes are TRBV2 and TRBJ2-6, with 7 bases lining up with TRBD1. Germline values: CDR1 SNHLY, CDR2 FYNNEI. Trimming took 7 bases from V and 0 from J; bases not matched to a gene: 12. The CDR3 covers 18 residues. The CDR3 spells CASTLRGQIFSGANVLTF. The CDR3, as DNA: TGTGCCAGCACTCTAAGGGGACAGATTTTCTCTGGGGCCAACGTCCTGACTTTC.

This clone has more than one count but fewer than ten. This sequence joins TRBV7-6 and TRBJ1-2, with D perhaps matching TRBD1 (5 bases). The CDR3 loop spans 20 amino acids. Deletions cut 1 base from V and 1 base from J, with 25 bases between. The germline V gene encodes CDR1 SGHVS and CDR2 FNYEAQ. The CDR3 nucleotides are TGTGCCAGCAGCTTAGATGGGGGAAAGTCGGGACGGACCTTTAACTATGGCTACACCTTC. Translating gives CASSLDGGKSGRTFNYGYTF.

CDR3 bases: TGTGCCAGCTCACCCACGACAGGGGCGAGAGAAAAACTGTTTTTT. Encoded protein: CASSPTTGAREKLFF. The V gene is TRBV18, the J gene TRBJ1-4, with 8 bases that match TRBD1. V trimming: 3 bases; J trimming: 8 bases; junction bases outside the gene matches: 8. The CDR3 totals 15 residues. Germline V CDR1 and CDR2: KGHSH, LQKENI.

The chain recombines TRBV19 with TRBJ1-2, with D possibly matching TRBD1 (5 bases). This CDR3 has 18 amino acids. CDR1 LNHDA and CDR2 SQIVND come from the germline V gene (reference sequence). V was trimmed by 6 bases and J by 3 bases, leaving 26 bases between them. CDR3 amino acids: CASSPRSGTEASYYGYTF. In DNA form, the CDR3 reads TGTGCCAGTAGCCCCAGATCCGGGACGGAGGCCTCCTACTATGGCTACACCTTC.

This clone showed up many times. The rearrangement links TRBV7-9 to TRBJ1-5; no definite D call. Trimming pared 0 bases from V and 6 bases from J, leaving 6 bases between. CDR1 SEHNR and CDR2 FQNEAQ come from the germline V gene (reference sequence). This CDR3 region has 13 residues. CDR3 protein: CASSLAVFQPQHF. The CDR3 region has the DNA TGTGCCAGCAGCTTAGCGGTGTTTCAGCCCCAGCATTTT.

About this clone: The same CDR3 also results from other DNA sequences found in this sample. V and J are TRBV5-1 and TRBJ2-1, with TRBD2 matching over 11 bases. Trimming at V came to 4 bases and at J to 5 bases, leaving 8 bases not matched to a gene. From germline, CDR1 is SGHRS and CDR2 YFSETQ. This CDR3 spans 16 amino acids. The CDR3 reads CASSPKLAGDHNEQFF. DNA for the CDR3: TGCGCCAGCAGCCCAAAACTAGCGGGGGACCACAATGAGCAGTTCTTC.

The chain recombines TRBV18 with TRBJ2-3, with D maybe TRBD2 (6 bases). The CDR3 runs 17 residues. Trimming stripped 3 bases from V and 0 bases from J, with 16 bases between. Per the germline V gene, CDR1 is KGHSH and CDR2 is LQKENI. In DNA form, the CDR3 reads TGTGCCAGCTCACCGCAGAAAGCGGGTTCTAGCACAGATACGCAGTATTTT. Protein sequence: CASSPQKAGSSTDTQYF.

The table lists this clone with a few counts. This chain joins TRBV15 and TRBJ2-5, with D tentatively TRBD2 (5 bases). The CDR3 is made up of 14 amino acids. Germline V gene sequence: CDR1 LNHNV, CDR2 YYDKDF (reference sequence). Trimming removed 5 bases at V and 0 bases at J, with 10 bases between. The CDR3 nucleotides are TGTGCCACCAGCCCCGGGGTTTACCAAGAGACCCAGTACTTC. Its protein is CATSPGVYQETQYF.

This clone was observed a few times. A far larger clone is one base from this, pointing to a likely read error. For the CDR3, the DNA is TGTGCCAGCAGTTTTAGGCGCAATCAGCCCCAGCATTTT. As protein: CASSFRRNQPQHF. The chain couples TRBV27 to TRBJ1-5; D gene unclear. The V gene's germline CDR1 is MNHEY and CDR2 SMNVEV (reference sequence). Trimming removed 3 bases at V and 2 bases at J, with 5 bases between. This CDR3 comprises 13 residues.

In nucleotides, the CDR3 is TGTGCCAGCAGCGTAAATGATCAAACACCCCTCCACTTT. Amino acids: CASSVNDQTPLHF. This chain connects TRBV9 to TRBJ1-6; D is unresolved. This CDR3 contains 13 residues. Trimming removed 1 base at V and 11 bases at J, with 10 bases between. Germline V gives CDR1 SGDLS, CDR2 YYNGEE.

The chain couples TRBV5-1 to TRBJ1-4; D might be TRBD1 (5 bases). The V and J ends lost 4 bases and 4 bases respectively, with 11 bases between them. CDR1 and CDR2 from the germline V gene are SGHRS and YFSETQ. This CDR3 spans 14 amino acids. The CDR3 here is CASSPDSFNEKLFF. The CDR3 DNA sequence: TGCGCCAGCAGCCCCGACAGTTTTAATGAAAAACTGTTTTTT.

This clone has just a few counts. This sequence joins TRBV30 and TRBJ1-3; D is undetermined. Germline loops: CDR1 GTSNPN, CDR2 SVGIG (reference sequence). V gave up 1 base and J gave up 0 bases, with 4 bases separating them. The CDR3 has 13 amino acids. The CDR3 here is CAWSEYSGNTIYF. Written as DNA, the CDR3 is TGTGCCTGGAGTGAGTACTCTGGAAACACCATATATTTT. Drawing the rest from reference TRBV30 and TRBJ1-3, the complete variable domain is SQTIHQWPATLVQPVGSPLSLECTVEGTSNPNLYWYRQAAGRGLQLLFYSVGIGQISSEVPQNLSASRPQDRQFILSSKKLLLSDSGFYLCAWSEYSGNTIYFGEGSWLTVV.

The J gene is TRBJ1-5, the V gene TRBV5-6; 7 nucleotides align to TRBD1. Unmatched junction bases numbered 5, after V lost 7 bases and J lost 1 base. The germline V gene encodes CDR1 SGHDT and CDR2 YYEEEE. The CDR3 has 14 residues. CDR3 protein: CASHNRGSNQPQHF. The CDR3 bases are TGTGCCAGCCACAACAGGGGAAGCAATCAGCCCCAGCATTTT. Full variable domain (rest looked up from reference TRBV5-6 and TRBJ1-5): DAGVTQSPTHLIKTRGQQVTLRCSPKSGHDTVSWYQQALGQGPQFIFQYYEEEERQRGNFPDRFSGHQFPNYSSELNVNALLLGDSALYLCASHNRGSNQPQHFGDGTRLSIL.